Described below is a single T cell receptor beta chain sequence and its context. What it recognizes is unknown. This CDR3 has 13 residues. Germline CDR1 is MNHEY and CDR2 is SVGAGI. V lost 7 bases to trimming and J lost 1 base, with 10 bases between them. The data are from a study of cytomegalovirus exposure and HLA in healthy donors. Study-level background: Falling in the Caucasian-associated ancestry cluster were approximately 84% of some 400 genotyped donors. Study results and limitations: A later analysis found that most CMV-associated TCR beta chains appeared HLA-restricted.

The study ran its PCR with 60 Vbeta and 13 Jbeta primers. Original analysis: The authors later counted roughly 76 million unique TCR beta chains, 9.5 million to 13 million of them shared. TCRdb's table, derived via immunoSEQ multiplex PCR, lists solely in-frame clones and lacks some. V and J calls and clone size follow that table, whereas D and trimming were derived from the DNA. In total, the table holds roughly 74,000 clones. This chain links TRBV6-5 with TRBJ1-1; possibly TRBD1 for D (6 bases). This receptor was identified in a female donor in good health and CMV-seropositive. Source material: PBMCs. The chain's CDR3 is CASTPQGNTEAFF. DNA for the CDR3: TGTGCCAGCACCCCACAGGGGAACACTGAAGCTTTCTTT.